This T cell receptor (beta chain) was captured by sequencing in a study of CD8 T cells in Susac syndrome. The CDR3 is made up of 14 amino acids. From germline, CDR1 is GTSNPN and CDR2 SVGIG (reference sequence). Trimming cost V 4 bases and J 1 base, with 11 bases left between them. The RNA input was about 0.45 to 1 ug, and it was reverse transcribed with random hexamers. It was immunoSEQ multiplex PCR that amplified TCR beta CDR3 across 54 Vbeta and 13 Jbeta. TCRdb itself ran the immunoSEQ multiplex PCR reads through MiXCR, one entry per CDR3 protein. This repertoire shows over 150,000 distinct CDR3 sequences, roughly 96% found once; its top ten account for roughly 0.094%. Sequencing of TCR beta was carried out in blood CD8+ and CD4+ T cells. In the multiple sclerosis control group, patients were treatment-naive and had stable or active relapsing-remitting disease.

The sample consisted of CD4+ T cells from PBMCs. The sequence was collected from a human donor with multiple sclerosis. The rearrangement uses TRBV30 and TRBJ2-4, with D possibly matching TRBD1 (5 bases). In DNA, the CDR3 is TGTGCCTGGACTTTTAAGGGGGCCAAAAACATTCAGTACTTC. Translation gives CAWTFKGAKNIQYF.